These 21 T cell receptor beta chains originate from one sample sequenced in a study of blood T cells in healthy people across ages. Combining a sample-barcoded 5' primer with a J-beta primer mix, a second PCR ran for roughly 7 to 12 cycles. TCRdb itself ran the 5' RACE reads through MiXCR, one entry per CDR3 protein. The repertoire consists of roughly 550,000 distinct CDR3 sequences, with less than 25% occurring once and the leading ten covering 8.5% to 9.5%. This same sample was also taken into another study, of T cells of mothers and their children.

The sample was blood. These receptors were taken from a boy between 10 and 17 years old in good health.

The rearrangement uses TRBV7-9 and TRBJ2-1; tentatively, D is TRBD2 (5 bases). The CDR3 has 16 residues. V lost 1 base to trimming and J lost 1 base, with 11 bases between them. Germline V lookup: CDR1 SEHNR, CDR2 FQNEAQ (reference sequence). Written as DNA, the CDR3 is TGTGCCAGCAGCTTAGAGATGGGAGAATCCTACAATGAGCAGTTCTTC. Protein: CASSLEMGESYNEQFF.

This clonotype was picked up a small number of times. The rearrangement links TRBV18 to TRBJ1-1, with TRBD1 identical over 10 bases. This CDR3 comprises 15 residues. V dropped 3 bases and J dropped 5; count of bases not matched to a gene: 6. Per germline, CDR1 KGHSH and CDR2 LQKENI. For the CDR3, the DNA is TGTGCCAGCTCACCTACCCGGGACAGGGGAACTGAAGCTTTCTTT. Its protein product is CASSPTRDRGTEAFF.

The J gene is TRBJ1-2, the V gene TRBV27; D is undetermined. Between the trimmed V and J ends, which lost 3 bases and 3 bases, there was a span of 8 bases. Per the germline V gene, CDR1 is MNHEY and CDR2 is SMNVEV (reference sequence). The CDR3 totals 13 residues. The CDR3 sequence is CASSFGLDYGYTF. The DNA for the CDR3 is TGTGCCAGCAGTTTCGGACTCGACTATGGCTACACCTTC.

This clonotype was picked up a small number of times. V and J are TRBV20-1 and TRBJ2-7; D might be TRBD2 (5 bases). CDR3 length: 13 residues. Germline loops: CDR1 DFQATT, CDR2 SNEGSKA (reference sequence). Trimming removed 6 bases from V and 0 bases from J, with 12 bases in between. DNA of the CDR3: TGCAGTGCCGCGGGTGTTTTCTCCTACGAGCAGTACTTC. Residues: CSAAGVFSYEQYF.

J is TRBJ2-4 and V is TRBV7-2; unclear D gene. Between the trimmed V and J ends, which lost 3 bases and 6 bases, there was a span of 9 bases. Per germline, CDR1 SGHTA and CDR2 FQGNSA. The CDR3 sequence is 13 residues long. The CDR3 bases are TGTGCCAGCAGCTTGTGGATGGGAAACATTCAGTACTTC. It translates to CASSLWMGNIQYF. The full variable domain, rest sourced from reference TRBV7-2 and TRBJ2-4, is GAGVSQSPSNKVTEKGKDVELRCDPISGHTALYWYRQSLGQGLEFLIYFQGNSAPDKSGLPSDRFSAERTGGSVSTLTIQRTQQEDSAVYLCASSLWMGNIQYFGAGTRLSVL.

The rearrangement links TRBV28 to TRBJ2-5; weak D call: TRBD2 (6 bases). Near its end, the DNA agrees better with TRBJ2-1, so the J call may be wrong. The CDR3 totals 16 residues. Germline CDR1 and CDR2: MDHEN and SYDVKM. The DNA of the CDR3 is TGTGCCAGCAGTCCCCGTGGGGCGGGATTCTACAATGAGCAGTTCTTC. Translated: CASSPRGAGFYNEQFF.

V gene TRBV7-2 combines with J gene TRBJ1-3; no definite D call. Trimming stripped 3 bases from V and 4 bases from J, with 13 bases between. The CDR3 length is 15 residues. Germline V CDR1 and CDR2: SGHTA, FQGNSA. The CDR3 protein is CASSFLPSSGNTIYF. The CDR3 DNA reads as TGTGCCAGCAGCTTCCTCCCTTCTTCCGGAAACACCATATATTTT.

This clonotype was counted once. The CDR3 is CAISESGQPNQPQHF. DNA for the CDR3: TGTGCCATCAGTGAGTCGGGACAGCCTAATCAGCCCCAGCATTTT. This chain connects TRBV10-3 to TRBJ1-5; TRBD1 aligns across 7 bases. Germline V gene data show CDR1 as ENHRY and CDR2 as SYGVKD. The ends lost 0 bases at V and 4 bases at J; junction bases unmatched: 3. The CDR3 is 15 residues long.

The chain employs TRBV10-2 and TRBJ2-5; D perhaps matches TRBD2 (5 bases). Between the trimmed V and J ends, which lost 1 base and 5 bases, there was a span of 11 bases. Germline V gives CDR1 WSHSY, CDR2 SAAADI. The CDR3 covers 14 residues. CDR3 protein: CASSEWKLAETQYF. The DNA for the CDR3 is TGCGCCAGCAGTGAGTGGAAGCTAGCCGAGACCCAGTACTTC.

The J gene is TRBJ1-4, the V gene TRBV2, with 8 bases lining up with TRBD1. The germline V gene encodes CDR1 SNHLY and CDR2 FYNNEI. The CDR3 contains 16 residues. Trimming removed 6 bases from V and 4 bases from J; junction bases left unmatched: 10. Here the CDR3 reads CASSKRWGQDNEKLFF. The CDR3 DNA is TGTGCCAGCAGCAAGCGCTGGGGACAGGATAATGAAAAACTGTTTTTT.

There are many counts of this clonotype. The rearrangement links TRBV9 to TRBJ2-3; possible D gene TRBD2, 5 bases. Germline values: CDR1 SGDLS, CDR2 YYNGEE. The V end was cut by 4 bases, the J end by 0 bases, with 9 bases between. The CDR3 has 14 residues. CDR3 DNA sequence: TGTGCCAGCAGCTTCAGCGGTAGCACAGATACGCAGTATTTT. It yields the protein CASSFSGSTDTQYF.

This chain joins TRBV6-1 and TRBJ2-1; no reliable D call. CDR1 and CDR2 from the germline V gene are MNHNS and SASEGT. V was trimmed by 1 base and J by 6 bases, leaving 16 bases between them. This CDR3 has 16 amino acids. The CDR3 nucleotides read TGTGCCAGCAGTGAAGGCCCTCGAGACCCACTCAATGAGCAGTTCTTC. Protein sequence: CASSEGPRDPLNEQFF.

This clonotype was picked up a small number of times. This chain joins TRBV5-6 and TRBJ2-5, with 11 positions matching TRBD2. V shed 1 base and J 4 bases; nucleotides not matched to a gene: 3. The CDR3 length is 15 residues. CDR1 and CDR2 (germline): SGHDT, YYEEEE. CDR3 DNA sequence: TGTGCCAGCAGCTTGACTAGCGGGAGATCAGAGACCCAGTACTTC. Protein: CASSLTSGRSETQYF.

This chain links TRBV19 with TRBJ2-3; D may be TRBD1 or TRBD2 (5 bases each). Germline V CDR1 and CDR2: LNHDA, SQIVND (reference sequence). V gave up 9 bases and J gave up 4 bases, with 14 bases separating them. The CDR3 has 13 amino acids. The CDR3, as DNA: TGTGCCAGCGCTGGGGGTGGGGCAGATACGCAGTATTTT. Residues: CASAGGGADTQYF.

In DNA, the CDR3 is TGTGCCAGCAGTTCCGGACAGGGTCTCTCCTACGAGCAGTACTTC. Amino acid sequence: CASSSGQGLSYEQYF. V gene TRBV6-2 or TRBV6-3 combines with J gene TRBJ2-7; 8 bases are shared with TRBD1. Germline V gene data show CDR1 as MNHEY and CDR2 as SVGEGT. Germline trimming cut 4 bases from V and 0 bases from J; bases unmatched to any gene: 5. The CDR3 has 15 residues.

In this sample, this clonotype turned up a few times. The chain carries TRBV4-1 and TRBJ2-1; 8 bases align to TRBD2. Unmatched junction bases numbered 6, after V lost 1 base and J lost 4 bases. In germline, CDR1 is MGHRA, CDR2 YSYEKL. This CDR3 contains 16 residues. The CDR3 sequence: CASSQVLADKYNEQFF. CDR3 in DNA: TGCGCCAGCAGCCAAGTACTAGCGGATAAATACAATGAGCAGTTCTTC.

The V call is TRBV20-1, the J call TRBJ2-5, with 11 positions matching TRBD2. The J call may be incorrect, as the DNA end agrees better with TRBJ2-1. CDR1 is DFQATT and CDR2 is SNEGSKA in the germline V gene (reference sequence). This CDR3 region has 15 residues. CDR3 sequence (DNA): TGCAGTGCTAGCGGACTAGCGGGTCACCACAATGAGCAGTTCTTC. Translating gives CSASGLAGHHNEQFF.

DNA of the CDR3: TGTGCCAGCAGCTTCGCGGGGACAGCTCCTTATGGCTACACCTTC. Its translation: CASSFAGTAPYGYTF. This chain joins TRBV7-2 and TRBJ1-2; 7 bases are a match to TRBD1. The CDR3 sequence is 15 residues long. Germline V lookup: CDR1 SGHTA, CDR2 FQGNSA. Trimming removed 3 bases from V and 5 bases from J; junction bases left unmatched: 9.

This clonotype was counted between two and nine times. The chain joins TRBV5-5 to TRBJ2-5; TRBD2 agrees at 7 bases. The DNA end is a closer match to TRBJ2-1, so the J assignment may be wrong. Germline V CDR1 and CDR2: SGHKS, YYEKEE (reference sequence). The CDR3 length is 20 residues. Written as DNA, the CDR3 is TGTGCCAGCAGCTTGCCAAGGGAGGGAGCCGGGGCATGGGGAACCAATGAGCAGTTCTTC. Residues: CASSLPREGAGAWGTNEQFF.

This clonotype was seen a handful of times. V and J are TRBV9 and TRBJ2-3; D is unresolved. Between the trimmed V and J ends, which lost 0 bases and 2 bases, there was a span of 7 bases. Germline assignment: CDR1 SGDLS and CDR2 YYNGEE. The CDR3 spans 14 residues. The CDR3 nucleotides are TGTGCCAGCAGCGTAGAAGGGAACACAGATACGCAGTATTTT. It is translated as CASSVEGNTDTQYF.

This chain joins TRBV3-1 and TRBJ1-5; D uncertain. CDR1 and CDR2 from the germline V gene are LGHDT and YNNKEL (reference sequence). The CDR3 runs to 14 residues. V was shortened by 3 bases and J by 7 bases, with 13 bases between the two germline ends. Written as DNA, the CDR3 is TGTGCCAGCAGCCAGGACGGGGTGGGGCAGCCCCAGCATTTT. It codes for CASSQDGVGQPQHF.